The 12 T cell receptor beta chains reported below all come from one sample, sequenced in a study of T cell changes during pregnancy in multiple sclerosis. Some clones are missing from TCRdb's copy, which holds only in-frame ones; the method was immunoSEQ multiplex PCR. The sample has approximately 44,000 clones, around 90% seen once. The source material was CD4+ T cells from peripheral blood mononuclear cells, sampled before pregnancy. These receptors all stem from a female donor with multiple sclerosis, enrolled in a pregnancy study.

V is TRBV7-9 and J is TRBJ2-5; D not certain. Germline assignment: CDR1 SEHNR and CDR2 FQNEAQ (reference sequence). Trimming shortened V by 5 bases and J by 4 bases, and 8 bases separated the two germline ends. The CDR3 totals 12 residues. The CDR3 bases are TGTGCCAGCAGCCTTGCCGGAGAGACCCAGTACTTC. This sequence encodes CASSLAGETQYF. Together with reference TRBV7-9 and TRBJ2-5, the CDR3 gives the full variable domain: DTGVSQNPRHKITKRGQNVTFRCDPISEHNRLYWYRQTLGQGPEFLTYFQNEAQLEKSRLLSDRFSAERPKGSFSTLEIQRTEQGDSAMYLCASSLAGETQYFGPGTRLLVL.

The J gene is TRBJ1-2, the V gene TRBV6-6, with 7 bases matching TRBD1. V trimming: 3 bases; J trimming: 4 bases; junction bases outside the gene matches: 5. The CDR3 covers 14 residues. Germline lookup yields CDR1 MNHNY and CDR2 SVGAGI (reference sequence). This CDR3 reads CASSYRQGGYGYTF. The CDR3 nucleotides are TGTGCCAGCAGTTATCGACAGGGAGGCTATGGCTACACCTTC.

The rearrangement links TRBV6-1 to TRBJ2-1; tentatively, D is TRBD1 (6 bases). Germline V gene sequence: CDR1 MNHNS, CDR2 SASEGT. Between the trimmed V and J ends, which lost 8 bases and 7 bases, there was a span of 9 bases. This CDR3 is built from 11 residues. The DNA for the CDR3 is TGTGCCAGCCGACAGGTTAATGAGCAGTTCTTC. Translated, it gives CASRQVNEQFF.

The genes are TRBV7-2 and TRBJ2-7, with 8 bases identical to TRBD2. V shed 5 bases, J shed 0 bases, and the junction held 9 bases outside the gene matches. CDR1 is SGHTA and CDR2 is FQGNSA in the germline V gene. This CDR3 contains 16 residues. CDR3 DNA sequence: TGTGCCAGCAGCCCCCGGGGGGGAATGAGCTCCTACGAGCAGTACTTC. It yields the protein CASSPRGGMSSYEQYF.

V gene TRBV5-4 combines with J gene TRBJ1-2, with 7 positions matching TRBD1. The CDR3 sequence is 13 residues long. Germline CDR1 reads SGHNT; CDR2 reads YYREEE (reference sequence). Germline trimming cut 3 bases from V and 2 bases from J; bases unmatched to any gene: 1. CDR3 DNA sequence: TGTGCCAGCAGCTGGGGACAGAACTATGGCTACACCTTC. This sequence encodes CASSWGQNYGYTF.

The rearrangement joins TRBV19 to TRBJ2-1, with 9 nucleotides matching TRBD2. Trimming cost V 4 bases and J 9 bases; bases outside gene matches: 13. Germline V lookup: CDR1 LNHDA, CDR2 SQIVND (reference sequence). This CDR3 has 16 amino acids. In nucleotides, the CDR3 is TGTGCCAGTAGTAATGGGGCGGGGGGGGGCCTCGGTGAGCAGTTCTTC. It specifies CASSNGAGGGLGEQFF.

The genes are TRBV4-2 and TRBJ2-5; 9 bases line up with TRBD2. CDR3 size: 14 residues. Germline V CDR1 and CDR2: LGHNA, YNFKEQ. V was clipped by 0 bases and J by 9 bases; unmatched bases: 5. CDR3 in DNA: TGTGCCAGCAGCCAAGAAGGGGCGGGGGGGGCCCAGTACTTC. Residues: CASSQEGAGGAQYF.

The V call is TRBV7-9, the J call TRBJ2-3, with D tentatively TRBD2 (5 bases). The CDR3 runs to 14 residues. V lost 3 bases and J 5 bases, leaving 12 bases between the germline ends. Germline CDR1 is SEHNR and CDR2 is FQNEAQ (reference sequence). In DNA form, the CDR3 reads TGTGCCAGCAGCTTCGGGGTTGTGGGAGATACGCAGTATTTT. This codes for CASSFGVVGDTQYF. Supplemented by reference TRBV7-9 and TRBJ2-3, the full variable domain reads DTGVSQNPRHKITKRGQNVTFRCDPISEHNRLYWYRQTLGQGPEFLTYFQNEAQLEKSRLLSDRFSAERPKGSFSTLEIQRTEQGDSAMYLCASSFGVVGDTQYFGPGTRLTVL.

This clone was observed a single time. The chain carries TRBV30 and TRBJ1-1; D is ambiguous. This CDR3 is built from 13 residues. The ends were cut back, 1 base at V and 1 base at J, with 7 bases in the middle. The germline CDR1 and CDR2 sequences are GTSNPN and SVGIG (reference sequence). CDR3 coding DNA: TGTGCCTGGAGTGGCCAGTCGAACACTGAAGCTTTCTTT. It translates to CAWSGQSNTEAFF.

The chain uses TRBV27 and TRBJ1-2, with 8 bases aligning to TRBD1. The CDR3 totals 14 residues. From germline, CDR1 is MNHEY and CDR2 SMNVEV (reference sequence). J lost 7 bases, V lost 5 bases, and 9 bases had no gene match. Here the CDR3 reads CASSPATGERGYTF. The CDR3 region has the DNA TGTGCCAGCAGTCCCGCGACAGGGGAACGTGGCTACACCTTC.

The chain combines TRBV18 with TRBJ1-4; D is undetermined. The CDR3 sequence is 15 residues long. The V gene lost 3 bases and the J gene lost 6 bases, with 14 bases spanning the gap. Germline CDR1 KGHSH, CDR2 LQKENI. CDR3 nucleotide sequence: TGTGCCAGCTCACCCCCGGGAGGGAGGGATGAAAAACTGTTTTTT. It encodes CASSPPGGRDEKLFF.

The CDR3: CASIQGNYGYTF. CDR3 DNA sequence: TGTGCCAGCATTCAGGGTAACTATGGCTACACCTTC. The J gene is TRBJ1-2, the V gene TRBV6-1, with D possibly being TRBD1 (5 bases). Germline assignment: CDR1 MNHNS and CDR2 SASEGT. This CDR3 has 12 amino acids. Trimming removed 7 bases from V and 1 base from J, with 7 bases in between.